This T cell receptor (beta chain) originates from a study of OX40 agonist ivuxolimab in advanced cancers. This CDR3 is 15 amino acids long. Germline CDR1 reads MDHEN; CDR2 reads SYDVKM. The V gene end was trimmed by 5 bases and the J gene end by 0 bases; junction bases not matched to a gene: 6. Generated by immunoSEQ multiplex PCR, the TCRdb table keeps only in-frame clones and is missing some. The sample lists 65,000 to 75,000 clones; roughly 81% were seen once. The source of this sequence is an adult with an advanced solid tumor such as melanoma, head and neck, liver or kidney cancer. The genes are TRBV28 and TRBJ2-7; 8 bases align to TRBD1. Here the sequenced sample was CD4+ or CD8+ T cells sorted from blood, taken in a trial of the OX40 agonist ivuxolimab. The CDR3 region is CASSLWTGNSYEQYF. Here the CDR3 DNA reads TGTGCCAGCAGTCTTTGGACAGGGAACTCCTACGAGCAGTACTTC.